The rows below give T cell receptor beta chains drawn from one sample of a study of blood T cell repertoires in COVID-19. Repertoires were generated with immunoSEQ multiplex PCR, while TCRdb's copy carries only in-frame clones and drops some. The sample records about 130,000 clones, approximately 84% being singletons. Sequencing was done on a sample of peripheral blood. Source of these receptors: a human donor in a cohort sampled during active COVID-19. CDR3s include the opening cysteine and the closing phenylalanine or tryptophan. The D gene is left open where the match is weak. Size is stated for part of the rows, as once, few or many counts, or as a class when the clone is expanded.

J	size	D	V	DNA	CDR3
TRBJ1-6	.	TRBD1	TRBV13	TGTGCCAGCAGCTTGGGCCAGGGGGTGTCACCCCTCCACTTT	CASSLGQGVSPLHF
TRBJ1-2	.	TRBD1	TRBV2	TGTGCCAGCGGGGGCAGGGGGCTGATTGGCTACACCTTC	CASGGRGLIGYTF
TRBJ1-2	.	TRBD1	TRBV29-1	TGCAGCACTCGGACAGGGACTAACTATGGCTACACCTTC	CSTRTGTNYGYTF
TRBJ2-3	.	TRBD2	TRBV2	TGTGCCAGCAGCCCAAATCCGGGACTAGCGGGAAAAGATACGCAGTATTTT	CASSPNPGLAGKDTQYF
TRBJ2-1	.	.	TRBV18	TGTGCCAGCTCACCGCGTAGCGGAGGAATACGGGATGAGCAGTTCTTC	CASSPRSGGIRDEQFF
TRBJ2-5	.	.	TRBV11-2	TGTGCCAGCAGCCCTACAGGGCTAGAGACCCAGTACTTC	CASSPTGLETQYF
TRBJ2-7	.	TRBD1	TRBV4-1	TGCGCCAGCAGCCGTTCCGGGACAGACTACGAGCAGTACTTC	CASSRSGTDYEQYF
TRBJ2-1	.	TRBD2	TRBV14	TGTGCCAGCAGCCAAGATTATCCTAGCGGGAGATTGTTCTTC	CASSQDYPSGRLFF
TRBJ2-1	.	.	TRBV24-1	TGTGCCACCAGTGACCCCACTCACAGGATACACTCCTACAATGAGCAGTTCTTC	CATSDPTHRIHSYNEQFF
TRBJ1-2	.	TRBD1	TRBV28	TGTGCCAGCAGTCTGGGACAGGACAACTATGGCTACACCTTC	CASSLGQDNYGYTF
TRBJ1-4	.	TRBD1	TRBV5-1	TGCGCCAGCAGCCGAGGACAGGGGGCGGCTAATGAAAAACTGTTTTTT	CASSRGQGAANEKLFF
TRBJ2-2	.	.	TRBV27	TGTGCCAGCAGTTTTAGATCACCGGCGACTGGAAACACCGGGGAGCTGTTTTTT	CASSFRSPATGNTGELFF
TRBJ2-2	.	.	TRBV7-2	TGTGCCAGCAGCTTAGGGAACCAGGGGGGGCTGTTTTTT	CASSLGNQGGLFF
TRBJ1-4	once	.	TRBV9	TGTGCCAGCAGCCCCCGTGGGGCAACAAATGAAAAACTGTTTTTT	CASSPRGATNEKLFF
TRBJ1-1	.	.	TRBV5-1	TGCGCCAGCAGCCGGGACACTGAAGCTTTCTTT	CASSRDTEAFF
TRBJ1-6	.	TRBD1	TRBV4-2	TGTGCCAGCAGCCCCGGACAGGACCCCGTGGCCCTCCACTTT	CASSPGQDPVALHF
TRBJ1-1	.	.	TRBV7-2	TGTGCCAGCAGCCCCCGGTTGGGGCTGAACACTGAAGCTTTCTTT	CASSPRLGLNTEAFF
TRBJ2-2	.	TRBD2	TRBV5-1	TGCGCCAGCAGTCGTACTAGCGGGAGTGAGGGGGAGCTGTTTTTT	CASSRTSGSEGELFF
TRBJ2-2	.	.	TRBV24-1	TGTGCCACCAGTGATCTAGGGGGCGGTAGCGGCGGGGAGCTGTTTTTT	CATSDLGGGSGGELFF
TRBJ2-2	.	.	TRBV7-3	TGTGCCAGCAGCAAATACACGAACACCGGGGAGCTGTTTTTT	CASSKYTNTGELFF
TRBJ1-5	few	.	TRBV7-2	TGTGCCAGCAGCTTAGCGCTGGGTAGCGATCAGCCCCAGCATTTT	CASSLALGSDQPQHF
TRBJ2-5	.	.	TRBV7-9	TGTGCCAGCAGCTTAGCGGTAGCGGTAGGCGAGACCCAGTACTTC	CASSLAVAVGETQYF
TRBJ1-2	once	.	TRBV7-9	TGTGCCAGCAGCACCCGGGCGGGGGTTGAGGGCTACACCTTC	CASSTRAGVEGYTF
TRBJ2-7	.	TRBD2	TRBV6-1	TGTGCCAGCAGTGAAGGGACTAGGGGCCCCTACGAGCAGTACTTC	CASSEGTRGPYEQYF
TRBJ2-7	.	.	TRBV7-2	TGTGCCAGCAGCCCCCCGGTTCACTACGAGCAGTACTTC	CASSPPVHYEQYF
TRBJ2-5	.	TRBD1	TRBV9	TGTGCCAGCAGCCCGGGACAGTTTCAAGAGACCCAGTACTTC	CASSPGQFQETQYF
TRBJ1-2	.	.	TRBV5-1	TGCGCCAGCAGCTTGGGAGCAGGGCAGGGTGGCTACACCTTC	CASSLGAGQGGYTF
TRBJ1-2	.	TRBD1	TRBV2	TGTGCCAGCAGTGTGGACAGGGGAGGCTACACCTTC	CASSVDRGGYTF
TRBJ1-6	.	.	TRBV27	TGTGCCAGCAGCCCCGTTGGAGGGCCCCACTCCTATAATTCACCCCTCCACTTT	CASSPVGGPHSYNSPLHF
TRBJ1-6	.	.	TRBV25-1	TGTGCCAGCAGTGCTCTCGACAGAAATTCACCCCTCCACTTT	CASSALDRNSPLHF
TRBJ2-2	.	TRBD1	TRBV24-1	TGTGCCACCAGTGAGAGGAGGACAGGGAACACCGGGGAGCTGTTTTTT	CATSERRTGNTGELFF
TRBJ2-7	.	.	TRBV7-2	TGTGCCAGCAGCCCAAGGGGGGGGAACGAGCAGTACTTC	CASSPRGGNEQYF
TRBJ1-2	.	TRBD1	TRBV29-1	TGCAGCGTTCAGACAGGGGAGGACTATGGCTACACCTTC	CSVQTGEDYGYTF
TRBJ1-2	.	TRBD1	TRBV7-9	TGTGCCAGCAGCCAAACCATAATCGGGACAGGGTACACCTTC	CASSQTIIGTGYTF
TRBJ2-3	.	TRBD2	TRBV4-3	TGCGCCAGCAGCCTCGGGACTAGCGGGAACCTCGATACGCAGTATTTT	CASSLGTSGNLDTQYF
TRBJ2-1	.	.	TRBV14	TGTGCCAGCAGCCAGCGAAGGGGCCTATCCTACAATGAGCAGTTCTTC	CASSQRRGLSYNEQFF
TRBJ2-1	.	.	TRBV7-9	TGTGCCAGCACCGGCAGTTACAATGAGCAGTTCTTC	CASTGSYNEQFF
TRBJ2-5	.	TRBD1	TRBV3-1/TRBV3-2	TGTGCCAGCAGCCAGGGCCTGACAGGGCCGTCCGGGCCCCAGTACTTC	CASSQGLTGPSGPQYF
TRBJ1-4	.	.	TRBV9	TGTGCCAGCAGCCCAAACACGGGCGGGTATGAAAAACTGTTTTTT	CASSPNTGGYEKLFF
TRBJ2-2	.	TRBD1	TRBV5-4	TGTGCCAGCAGCCTCAGGGGGCGCCCCGGGGAGCTGTTTTTT	CASSLRGRPGELFF
TRBJ2-7	.	.	TRBV19	TGTGCCAGTAGACCCCTGGCAGGATCCTACGAGCAGTACTTC	CASRPLAGSYEQYF
TRBJ1-2	.	TRBD1	TRBV10-3	TGTGCCATCAGTGAGTCGGGCCGACAGGGGGACTACTATGGCTACACCTTC	CAISESGRQGDYYGYTF
TRBJ2-7	.	.	TRBV27	TGTGCCAGCAGTTTCTTCAGAACAGACGAGCAGTACTTC	CASSFFRTDEQYF
TRBJ1-1	.	.	TRBV2	TGTGCCAGCAGCGCAGGGTTTGTGACTGAAGCTTTCTTT	CASSAGFVTEAFF
TRBJ2-1	.	.	TRBV4-3	TGCGCCAGCAGCCAAGAAGTGGGTTGGGTACCTAGAGAGCAGTTCTTC	CASSQEVGWVPREQFF
TRBJ2-3	.	TRBD2	TRBV7-7	TGTGCTAGCAGCTTAGACGGGACTAGCGGCGATACGCAGTATTTT	CASSLDGTSGDTQYF
TRBJ2-1	.	TRBD2	TRBV29-1	TGCAGCGCTGGACGTAGCGGGGGCAATGAGCAGTTCTTC	CSAGRSGGNEQFF
TRBJ1-4	.	.	TRBV7-9	TGTGCCAGCAGCCCCCTCCTCGGGGAACTGTTTTTT	CASSPLLGELFF
TRBJ1-1	.	TRBD1	TRBV6-6	TGTGCCAGCAGGCGACAGGGGGAGGCGGAAGCTTTCTTT	CASRRQGEAEAFF
TRBJ1-1	.	.	TRBV30	TGTGCCTGGACGCGGGGCATGAACACTGAAGCTTTCTTT	CAWTRGMNTEAFF
TRBJ1-1	.	.	TRBV29-1	TGCAGCGGCGTCATATTGAACACTGAAGCTTTCTTT	CSGVILNTEAFF
TRBJ2-5	.	.	TRBV11-3	TGTGCCAGCAGCCTATTAGGGCAGGGGACCCAGTACTTC	CASSLLGQGTQYF
TRBJ1-1	.	.	TRBV30	TGTGCCTGGAGTGTACGGGGGAACACTGAAGCTTTCTTT	CAWSVRGNTEAFF
TRBJ1-2	.	.	TRBV18	TGTGCCAGCTCACCGGCGGGGTACGCTGATGGCTACACCTTC	CASSPAGYADGYTF
TRBJ2-5	.	.	TRBV6-6	TGTGCCAGCAGCCGTCCCCAAGAGACCCAGTACTTC	CASSRPQETQYF
TRBJ2-2	.	.	TRBV7-8	TGTGCCAGCAGTAAGGAGTTAGAGGCCGGGGAGCTGTTTTTT	CASSKELEAGELFF
TRBJ1-2	.	TRBD1	TRBV28	TGTGCCAGCAGTCCCGCGGGACAGGGGGTCTATGGCTACACCTTC	CASSPAGQGVYGYTF
TRBJ2-1	.	TRBD1	TRBV5-8	TGTGCCAGCAGCTTGGAGGGGGCGCAAAGGAATGAGCAGTTCTTC	CASSLEGAQRNEQFF
TRBJ1-2	.	.	TRBV5-6	TGTGCCAGCAGCTTCGAACAGAATAACTATGGCTACACCTTC	CASSFEQNNYGYTF
TRBJ2-2	.	TRBD2	TRBV6-6	TGTGCCAGCAGTCGGACTAGCGGAGAGACCGGGGAGCTGTTTTTT	CASSRTSGETGELFF